These T cell receptor beta chains were read from a single sample in a study of blood T cell repertoires in COVID-19. TCRdb's copy holds only in-frame clones and misses some; the assay was immunoSEQ multiplex PCR. The sample has approximately 40,000 clones; roughly 90% are singletons. The material sequenced was peripheral blood. The receptors here all came from a human donor in a cohort sampled during active COVID-19. Both conserved end residues are part of each CDR3.

CDR3aa	v_gene	j_gene
CASSYSRGTLNEQFF	TRBV6-6	TRBJ2-1
CASRDRDQETQYF	TRBV2	TRBJ2-5
CASSLAVSPEQFF	TRBV5-1	TRBJ2-1
CARPGHTYSPLHF	TRBV12-1	TRBJ1-6
CASSPNNRVPEAFF	TRBV5-4	TRBJ1-1
CAWRRTGGGYTF	TRBV30	TRBJ1-2
CASRYRDRVGELFF	TRBV5-1	TRBJ2-2
CASLVQMNTEAFF	TRBV28	TRBJ1-1
CASRRENIQYF	TRBV6-6	TRBJ2-4
CASSHRQGFDQPQHF	TRBV4-1	TRBJ1-5
CASSLTSPSTDTQYF	TRBV27	TRBJ2-3
CASSLLAGYEAQYF	TRBV3-1/TRBV3-2	TRBJ2-5
CASSLMGDEQYF	TRBV18	TRBJ2-7
CAIPGQVVGAPQHF	TRBV6-5	TRBJ1-5
CASSFQGASYNEQFF	TRBV7-8	TRBJ2-1
CASSQALSFSYNEQFF	TRBV4-1	TRBJ2-1
CASHAGTYNEQFF	TRBV28	TRBJ2-1
CASSEGRTFKQPQHF	TRBV2	TRBJ1-5
CASSPGSTQETQYF	TRBV5-1	TRBJ2-5
CATSNRGGPTDTQYF	TRBV15	TRBJ2-3
CASSIGGAGDTQYF	TRBV19	TRBJ2-3
CASSETRQLNF	TRBV6-1	TRBJ1-2
CASSWESHTEAFF	TRBV12-3/TRBV12-4	TRBJ1-1
CASSPGLAGGLYNEQFF	TRBV6-2/TRBV6-3	TRBJ2-1
CASSLSGWGGTGELFF	TRBV27	TRBJ2-2
CASSPTGRSNQPQHF	TRBV28	TRBJ1-5
CASSPSGVGTDTQYF	TRBV2	TRBJ2-3
CASSARPGTIVDEKLFF	TRBV9	TRBJ1-4
CASSPGTTAPYEQYF	TRBV19	TRBJ2-7
CASSYSQGAGEQYF	TRBV6-2/TRBV6-3	TRBJ2-7
CASSLDGGELFF	TRBV5-8	TRBJ2-2
CAIGGQGMLGANVLTF	TRBV10-3	TRBJ2-6
CASRDPGATGELFF	TRBV10-2	TRBJ2-2
CASSRGPGETQYF	TRBV6-5	TRBJ2-5
CASSVGQGLWETQYF	TRBV2	TRBJ2-5
CATSMTGVSYEQYF	TRBV15	TRBJ2-7
CASSYFTRAHEQYF	TRBV6-5	TRBJ2-7
CASSLVSSGKDTQYF	TRBV7-2	TRBJ2-3
CASSPARGRVEKLFF	TRBV19	TRBJ1-4
CASSSTAASEAFF	TRBV27	TRBJ1-1
CASSPLVAGAANIQYF	TRBV4-1	TRBJ2-4
CASSLGGTGGHEQYF	TRBV5-6	TRBJ2-7
CASSLGGSGTGGGEQYF	TRBV5-6	TRBJ2-7
CATLGSQNGEKLFF	TRBV21-1	TRBJ1-4
CASSGQSRTEAFF	TRBV19	TRBJ1-1
CTGWDQETQYF	TRBV20-1	TRBJ2-5
CASSTTGQGHSPLHF	TRBV6-2/TRBV6-3	TRBJ1-6
CASSLGRGSGNTIYF	TRBV7-9	TRBJ1-3
CASSFRSGGNTDTQYF	TRBV5-4	TRBJ2-3
CASSNDRGDLTGELFF	TRBV6-6	TRBJ2-2
CASSLGGRDTIYF	TRBV5-1	TRBJ1-3